Below, 22 T cell receptor beta chains from the same sample are listed, as sequenced in a study of blood T cells in healthy people across ages. A J-beta primer mix and a sample-barcoded 5' primer were used in a second PCR of about 6 to 12 cycles. TCRdb processed the 5' RACE reads anew with MiXCR; each CDR3 protein has one entry. The top ten clones hold 20% to 25% of a sample with some 700,000 distinct CDR3 sequences, about 40% of them seen once. Sequenced input: blood. Receptor source: a woman aged 55-69 years in good health.

This clonotype was seen repeatedly, ten times or more. Here the CDR3 DNA reads TGCGCCTCCCAAGGGGTAGTTGGCACAGATACGCAGTATTTT. It is translated as CASQGVVGTDTQYF. The rearrangement uses TRBV5-1 and TRBJ2-3; TRBD1 might be the D (5 bases). V was pared by 10 bases and J by 1 base, with 16 bases between. Per the germline V gene, CDR1 is SGHRS and CDR2 is YFSETQ. This CDR3 comprises 14 residues.

This clonotype was picked up a small number of times. The V gene is TRBV27, the J gene TRBJ2-7; D may be TRBD2 (6 bases). From germline, CDR1 is MNHEY and CDR2 SMNVEV (reference sequence). CDR3 size: 19 residues. V was shortened by 5 bases and J by 1 base, with 27 bases between the two germline ends. CDR3 in amino acids: CASSPTQIVGRGFSYEQYF. Here the CDR3 DNA reads TGTGCCAGCAGTCCTACGCAGATAGTGGGACGGGGGTTTTCCTACGAGCAGTACTTC.

This chain joins TRBV15 and TRBJ2-7; D is perhaps TRBD1 or TRBD2 (5 bases each). Per germline, CDR1 LNHNV and CDR2 YYDKDF (reference sequence). V was clipped by 4 bases and J by 0 bases, with 13 bases between them. This CDR3 is built from 15 residues. The CDR3 loop reads CATSKDGASSYEQYF. Here the CDR3 DNA reads TGTGCCACCAGCAAGGACGGGGCGAGCTCCTACGAGCAGTACTTC.

A note on this clonotype: Given a much more abundant clone one base away, this may be a read error. V and J are TRBV29-1 and TRBJ2-5; 7 bases agree with TRBD1. With 6 bases clipped from V and 11 bases from J, the junction kept 24 bases outside the gene matches. This CDR3 comprises 16 residues. CDR1 and CDR2 from the germline V gene are SQVTM and ANQGSEA. The DNA for the CDR3 is TGCAGCGTCTTCCACGTGGGACAGACAAAATACAATGAGCAGTACTTC. The encoded protein is CSVFHVGQTKYNEQYF.

Details on this clonotype: Being one base from a much bigger clone, this may be a read error. The chain employs TRBV4-2 and TRBJ2-7; D might be TRBD2 (5 bases). The CDR3 totals 21 residues. V lost 1 base and J 3 bases, leaving 31 bases between the germline ends. The germline CDR1 and CDR2 sequences are LGHNA and YNFKEQ. The DNA of the CDR3 is TGTGCCAGCAGCCAAGTCCAACAAGGCTTACTGACTAAAGGACTCGGCTACGAGCAGTACTTC. It is translated as CASSQVQQGLLTKGLGYEQYF.

This clonotype was seen a handful of times. The chain carries TRBV7-6 and TRBJ2-7, with a tentative D call TRBD1 (5 bases). V was clipped by 5 bases and J by 4 bases, with 15 bases between them. Germline-derived CDR1 and CDR2 are SGHVS and FNYEAQ. CDR3 size: 14 residues. DNA for the CDR3: TGTGCCAGCAGCCCCTCTGGGGCCGGATACGAGCAGTACTTC. Residues: CASSPSGAGYEQYF.

This clonotype has only a few counts. The genes are TRBV4-3 and TRBJ2-3, with a possible D match to TRBD1 (6 bases). Germline lookup yields CDR1 LGHNA and CDR2 YSLEER. CDR3 length equals 16 residues. Trimming removed 0 bases at V and 2 bases at J, with 12 bases between. CDR3 sequence reads: CASSQELDRFTDTQYF. The CDR3 nucleotides read TGCGCCAGCAGCCAAGAGCTAGACAGGTTCACAGATACGCAGTATTTT.

This sequence joins TRBV7-9 and TRBJ1-5, with D tentatively TRBD1 (6 bases). CDR1 and CDR2 from the germline V gene are SEHNR and FQNEAQ (reference sequence). This CDR3 comprises 12 residues. The V end lost 1 base, the J end lost 12 bases, and 10 bases lay between the germline ends. CDR3 protein: CASSLGGQVQHF. Here the CDR3 DNA reads TGTGCCAGCAGCTTAGGGGGGCAAGTCCAGCATTTT.

The J gene is TRBJ2-2, the V gene TRBV9; perhaps TRBD1 as D (6 bases). With 0 bases removed from V and 4 bases from J, the gap between germline ends came to 13 bases. The CDR3 has 16 amino acids. Germline V gene sequence: CDR1 SGDLS, CDR2 YYNGEE. The CDR3 DNA follows: TGTGCCAGCAGCGTAGGTGGGACACCACCCACCGGGGAGCTGTTTTTT. This gives the protein CASSVGGTPPTGELFF.

The sample holds many counts of this clonotype. This chain uses TRBV4-3 with TRBJ2-2, with D perhaps TRBD2 (5 bases). Germline lookup yields CDR1 LGHNA and CDR2 YSLEER. The CDR3 is 15 amino acids. Trimming shortened V by 0 bases and J by 4 bases, and 9 bases separated the two germline ends. CDR3 in amino acids: CASSQEMRATGELFF. The CDR3 nucleotides read TGCGCCAGCAGCCAAGAAATGAGGGCCACCGGGGAGCTGTTTTTT.

This clonotype was detected a few times. The gene calls are TRBV5-1 and TRBJ2-6; 10 positions agree with TRBD1. Germline assignment: CDR1 SGHRS and CDR2 YFSETQ. CDR3 length: 16 amino acids. The J segment lost 2 bases and the V segment lost 4 bases, leaving 3 bases of the junction unmatched. CDR3 residues: CASSNGQGAGANVLTF. The DNA for the CDR3 is TGCGCCAGCAGCAACGGACAGGGGGCTGGGGCCAACGTCCTGACTTTC. Supplemented by reference TRBV5-1 and TRBJ2-6, the full variable domain reads KAGVTQTPRYLIKTRGQQVTLSCSPISGHRSVSWYQQTPGQGLQFLFEYFSETQRNKGNFPGRFSGRQFSNSRSEMNVSTLELGDSALYLCASSNGQGAGANVLTFGAGSRLTVL.

The chain joins TRBV7-2 to TRBJ2-3; 12 bases agree with TRBD2. Germline values: CDR1 SGHTA, CDR2 FQGNSA. Germline trimming cut 6 bases from V and 2 bases from J; bases unmatched to any gene: 3. The CDR3 is 15 amino acids. The CDR3 protein is CASRRLAGVTDTQYF. DNA of the CDR3: TGTGCCAGCAGAAGACTAGCGGGAGTCACAGATACGCAGTATTTT.

At least ten counts were recorded for this clonotype. The rearrangement links TRBV10-3 to TRBJ1-2; D gene ambiguous. The CDR3 has 11 amino acids. V shed 8 bases and J shed 7 bases, with 11 bases lying between them. CDR1 and CDR2 from the germline V gene are ENHRY and SYGVKD. The CDR3 loop reads CAIEDLGGYTF. In DNA form, the CDR3 reads TGTGCCATCGAAGACTTGGGTGGCTACACCTTC.

The CDR3 coding sequence is TGTGCCAGCAGCTTAGTCTGGGACAGTGACCGCGGGGAAGCTTTCTTT. It codes for CASSLVWDSDRGEAFF. The V and J genes are TRBV7-9 and TRBJ1-1; 7 bases line up with TRBD1. The CDR3 loop spans 16 amino acids. The V and J ends lost 1 base and 8 bases, in that order; junction bases with no gene match: 13. Germline CDR1 SEHNR, CDR2 FQNEAQ (reference sequence). The full variable domain, in which reference TRBV7-9 and TRBJ1-1 provide the parts outside the CDR3, is DTGVSQNPRHKITKRGQNVTFRCDPISEHNRLYWYRQTLGQGPEFLTYFQNEAQLEKSRLLSDRFSAERPKGSFSTLEIQRTEQGDSAMYLCASSLVWDSDRGEAFFGQGTRLTVV.

The chain combines TRBV10-3 with TRBJ1-2, with D possibly matching TRBD1 (6 bases). The CDR3 has 15 amino acids. CDR1 ENHRY and CDR2 SYGVKD come from the germline V gene. With 2 bases removed from V and 6 bases from J, the gap between germline ends came to 16 bases. CDR3 protein: CAISESGTPKDGYTF. Written as DNA, the CDR3 is TGTGCCATCAGTGAGAGCGGGACACCCAAGGATGGCTACACCTTC.

The chain couples TRBV6-4 to TRBJ1-1; TRBD1 aligns across 8 bases. Trimming removed 2 bases from V and 0 bases from J; junction bases left unmatched: 5. There are 16 residues in the CDR3. Germline V gives CDR1 MRHNA, CDR2 SNTAGT. This CDR3 is CASSDQDRELNTEAFF. CDR3 nucleotide sequence: TGTGCCAGCAGTGACCAGGACAGGGAGTTGAACACTGAAGCTTTCTTT.

V gene TRBV12-3 or TRBV12-4 combines with J gene TRBJ2-7; D remains ambiguous. The CDR3 contains 14 residues. Trimming stripped 7 bases from V and 1 base from J, with 14 bases between. DNA of the CDR3: TGTGCCAGCACCCCGTCGTCCCTATCCTACGAGCAGTACTTC. Its protein is CASTPSSLSYEQYF.

This clonotype has at least ten counts. The chain links TRBV5-6 to TRBJ2-5, with 7 positions matching TRBD1. From germline, CDR1 is SGHDT and CDR2 YYEEEE. The CDR3 loop spans 18 amino acids. V shed 2 bases and J 5 bases; nucleotides not matched to a gene: 18. The CDR3 DNA is TGTGCCAGCAGCTTCCTTCAGGGGGTTGTAGGCTACAGGGAGACCCAGTACTTC. This gives the protein CASSFLQGVVGYRETQYF. Combining the CDR3 with reference TRBV5-6 and TRBJ2-5 gives the whole variable domain DAGVTQSPTHLIKTRGQQVTLRCSPKSGHDTVSWYQQALGQGPQFIFQYYEEEERQRGNFPDRFSGHQFPNYSSELNVNALLLGDSALYLCASSFLQGVVGYRETQYFGPGTRLLVL.

The rearrangement links TRBV29-1 to TRBJ2-5, with D tentatively TRBD1 (6 bases). CDR1 and CDR2 (germline): SQVTM, ANQGSEA. V lost 7 bases to trimming and J lost 0 bases, with 9 bases between them. The CDR3 consists of 12 residues. CDR3 sequence reads: CSGRTDQETQYF. The DNA for the CDR3 is TGCAGCGGGCGGACAGACCAAGAGACCCAGTACTTC.

Only one count was recorded for this clonotype. This chain uses TRBV18 with TRBJ2-3, with a weak D call TRBD2 (5 bases). V lost 4 bases, J lost 0 bases, and 14 bases lay in between. CDR3 length: 16 amino acids. CDR1 KGHSH and CDR2 LQKENI come from the germline V gene. The CDR3 loop reads CASSLGVPGSTDTQYF. The CDR3 DNA reads as TGTGCCAGCTCACTAGGCGTCCCGGGGAGCACAGATACGCAGTATTTT.

This clonotype was seen a handful of times. The chain links TRBV3-1 to TRBJ2-1, with D maybe TRBD1 (6 bases). The germline V and J ends were trimmed by 3 bases and 7 bases, with 19 bases remaining between them. The CDR3 sequence is 16 residues long. Per the germline V gene, CDR1 is LGHDT and CDR2 is YNNKEL (reference sequence). The CDR3 sequence is CASSQGISWGQNEQFF. CDR3 nucleotides: TGTGCCAGCAGCCAGGGCATCAGCTGGGGGCAAAATGAGCAGTTCTTC.

This clonotype was observed once. The chain joins TRBV24-1 to TRBJ2-1; 8 bases map to TRBD1. V shed 12 bases, J shed 7 bases, and the junction held 10 bases outside the gene matches. The CDR3 totals 13 residues. Germline assignment: CDR1 KGHDR and CDR2 SFDVKD. Here the CDR3 DNA reads TGTGCCGCCGCCGGGACAGGCGTGAATGAGCAGTTCTTC. Encoded protein: CAAAGTGVNEQFF.